The clone carrying this TCR beta chain was observed a handful of times. Its antigen is not known. The CDR3 runs to 13 residues. V was clipped by 7 bases and J by 3 bases, with 12 bases between them. These data come from a study of blood T cells in healthy people across ages. Study-wide results and caveats: Changes seen in expanded clonotypes were possibly confounded by donor CMV status left unknown.

Sample-barcoded 5' priming and a J-beta primer mix drove a second PCR of about 6 to 12 cycles. One entry per CDR3 protein results from TCRdb running MiXCR on the 5' RACE reads. The table includes over 1,300,000 distinct CDR3 sequences, approximately 59% detected once. The sample was blood. The clonotype originates from a man aged 18 to 30 in good health. The chain has TRBV12-3 or TRBV12-4 and TRBJ1-2; D possibly corresponds to TRBD1 (5 bases). CDR3 region: CASTTTAYYGYTF. For the CDR3, the DNA is TGTGCCAGCACCACGACAGCTTACTATGGCTACACCTTC.